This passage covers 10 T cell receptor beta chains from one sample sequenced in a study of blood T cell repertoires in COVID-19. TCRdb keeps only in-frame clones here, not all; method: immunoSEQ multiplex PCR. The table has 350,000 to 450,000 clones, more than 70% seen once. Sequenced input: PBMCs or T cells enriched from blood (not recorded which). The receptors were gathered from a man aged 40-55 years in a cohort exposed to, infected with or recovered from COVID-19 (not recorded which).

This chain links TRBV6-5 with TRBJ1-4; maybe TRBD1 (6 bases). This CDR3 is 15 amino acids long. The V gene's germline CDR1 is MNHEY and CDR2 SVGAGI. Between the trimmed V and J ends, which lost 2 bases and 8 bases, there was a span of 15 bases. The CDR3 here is CASSYGTQKGEKLFF. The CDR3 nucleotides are TGTGCCAGCAGTTACGGGACACAAAAGGGGGAAAAACTGTTTTTT.

The CDR3 is CASSDGAGQPQHF. CDR3 DNA sequence: TGCGCCAGCAGTGATGGGGCTGGCCAGCCCCAGCATTTT. This chain links TRBV10-1 with TRBJ1-5; D possibly corresponds to TRBD1 (5 bases). The CDR3 is 13 residues long. Between the trimmed V and J ends, which lost 3 bases and 7 bases, there was a span of 10 bases. CDR1 WNHNN and CDR2 SYGVQD come from the germline V gene (reference sequence).

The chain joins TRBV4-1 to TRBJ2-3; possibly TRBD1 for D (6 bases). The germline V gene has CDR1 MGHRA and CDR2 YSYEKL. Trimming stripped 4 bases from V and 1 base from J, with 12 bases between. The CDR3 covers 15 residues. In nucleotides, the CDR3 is TGCGCCAGCAGCCTACAGGGACGGGGCACAGATACGCAGTATTTT. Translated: CASSLQGRGTDTQYF.

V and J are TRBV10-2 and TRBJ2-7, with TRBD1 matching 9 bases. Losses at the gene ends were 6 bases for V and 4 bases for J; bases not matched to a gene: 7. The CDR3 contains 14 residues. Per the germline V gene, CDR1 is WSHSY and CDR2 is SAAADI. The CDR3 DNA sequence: TGCGCCAGCAGAATACAGGGGGCGAGTTACGAGCAGTACTTC. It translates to CASRIQGASYEQYF.

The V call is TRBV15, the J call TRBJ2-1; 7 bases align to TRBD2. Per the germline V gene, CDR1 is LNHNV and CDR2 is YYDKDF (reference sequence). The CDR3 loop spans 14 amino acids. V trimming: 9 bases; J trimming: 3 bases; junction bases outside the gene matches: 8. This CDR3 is CATGTTNNYNEQFF. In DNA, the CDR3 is TGTGCCACTGGGACTACCAATAACTACAATGAGCAGTTCTTC.

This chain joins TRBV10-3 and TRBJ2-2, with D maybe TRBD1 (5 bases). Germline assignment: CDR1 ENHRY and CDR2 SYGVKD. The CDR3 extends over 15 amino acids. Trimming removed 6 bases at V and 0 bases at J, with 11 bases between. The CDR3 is CAIRDTQTNTGELFF. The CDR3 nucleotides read TGTGCCATCAGGGACACACAAACGAACACCGGGGAGCTGTTTTTT.

CDR3 protein: CASSEQGAEQPQHF. The CDR3 nucleotides are TGTGCCAGCTCAGAACAGGGGGCGGAACAGCCCCAGCATTTT. V usage is TRBV18 and J usage is TRBJ1-5; 9 nucleotides match TRBD1. The CDR3 is 14 residues long. J was trimmed by 7 bases and V by 5 bases; bases with no gene match: 6. Germline CDR1 reads KGHSH; CDR2 reads LQKENI.

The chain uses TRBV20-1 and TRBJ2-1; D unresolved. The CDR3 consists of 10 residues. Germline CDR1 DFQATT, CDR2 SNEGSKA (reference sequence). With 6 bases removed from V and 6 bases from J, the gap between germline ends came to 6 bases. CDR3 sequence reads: CSALRNEQFF. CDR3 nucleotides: TGCAGTGCCCTCCGCAATGAGCAGTTCTTC.

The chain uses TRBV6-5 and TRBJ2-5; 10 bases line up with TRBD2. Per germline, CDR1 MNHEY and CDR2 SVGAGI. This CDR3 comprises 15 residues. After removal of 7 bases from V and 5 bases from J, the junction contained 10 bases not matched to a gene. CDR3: CASISSGRAGETQYF. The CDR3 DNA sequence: TGTGCCAGCATTTCAAGCGGGAGGGCTGGGGAGACCCAGTACTTC.

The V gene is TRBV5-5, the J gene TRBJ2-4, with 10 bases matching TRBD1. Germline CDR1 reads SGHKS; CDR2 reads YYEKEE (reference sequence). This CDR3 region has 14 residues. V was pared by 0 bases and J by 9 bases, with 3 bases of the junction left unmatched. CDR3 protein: CASSLAGQGFIQYF. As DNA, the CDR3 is TGTGCCAGCAGCTTGGCGGGACAGGGGTTCATTCAGTACTTC.